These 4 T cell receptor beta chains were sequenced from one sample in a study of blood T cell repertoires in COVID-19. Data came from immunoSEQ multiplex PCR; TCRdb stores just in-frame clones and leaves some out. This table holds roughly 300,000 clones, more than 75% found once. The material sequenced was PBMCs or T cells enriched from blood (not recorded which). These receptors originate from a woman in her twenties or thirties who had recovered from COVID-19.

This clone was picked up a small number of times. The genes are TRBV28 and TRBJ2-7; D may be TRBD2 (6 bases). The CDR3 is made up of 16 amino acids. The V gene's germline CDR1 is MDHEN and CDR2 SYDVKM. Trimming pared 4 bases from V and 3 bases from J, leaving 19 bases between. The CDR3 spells CASSSAATAGFYEQYF. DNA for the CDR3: TGTGCCAGCAGTTCCGCAGCTACCGCGGGATTCTACGAGCAGTACTTC.

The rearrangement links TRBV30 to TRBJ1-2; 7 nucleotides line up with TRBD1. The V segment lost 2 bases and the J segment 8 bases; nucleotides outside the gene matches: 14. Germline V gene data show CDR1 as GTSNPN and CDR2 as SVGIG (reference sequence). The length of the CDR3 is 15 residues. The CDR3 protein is CAWSLTRAGGFGYTF. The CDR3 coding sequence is TGTGCCTGGAGTCTAACCAGGGCAGGGGGGTTCGGCTACACCTTC.

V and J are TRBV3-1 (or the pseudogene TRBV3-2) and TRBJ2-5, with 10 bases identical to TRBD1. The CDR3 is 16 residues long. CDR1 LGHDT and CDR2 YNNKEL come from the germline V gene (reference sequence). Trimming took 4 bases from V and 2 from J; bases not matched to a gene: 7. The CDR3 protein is CASSPWRGQGQETQYF. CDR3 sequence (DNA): TGTGCCAGCAGCCCATGGCGGGGACAGGGGCAAGAGACCCAGTACTTC.

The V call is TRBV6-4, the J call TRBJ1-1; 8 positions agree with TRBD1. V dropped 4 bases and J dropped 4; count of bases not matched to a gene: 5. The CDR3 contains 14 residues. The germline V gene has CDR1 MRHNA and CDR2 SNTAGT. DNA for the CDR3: TGTGCCAGCAGTGCCACAGGGGGAGGCACTGAAGCTTTCTTT. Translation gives CASSATGGGTEAFF.